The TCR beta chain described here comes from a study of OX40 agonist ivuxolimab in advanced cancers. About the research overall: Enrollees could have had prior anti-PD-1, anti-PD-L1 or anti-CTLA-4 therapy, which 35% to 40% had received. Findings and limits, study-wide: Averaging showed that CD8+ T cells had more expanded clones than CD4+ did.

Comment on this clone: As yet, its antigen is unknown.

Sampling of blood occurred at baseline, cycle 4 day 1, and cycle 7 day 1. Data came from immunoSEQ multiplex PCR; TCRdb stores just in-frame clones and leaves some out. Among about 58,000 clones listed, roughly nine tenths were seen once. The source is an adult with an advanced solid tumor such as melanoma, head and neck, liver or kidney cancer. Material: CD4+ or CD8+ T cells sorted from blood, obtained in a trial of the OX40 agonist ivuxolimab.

The CDR3 sequence: CASSLRLADTDTQYF. For the CDR3, the DNA is TGTGCCAGCAGCTTGAGGCTAGCGGACACAGATACGCAGTATTTT. This chain joins TRBV7-2 and TRBJ2-3, with 7 bases identical to TRBD2. Germline V CDR1 and CDR2: SGHTA, FQGNSA. This CDR3 is built from 15 residues. Trimming took 3 bases from V and 2 from J; bases not matched to a gene: 5.